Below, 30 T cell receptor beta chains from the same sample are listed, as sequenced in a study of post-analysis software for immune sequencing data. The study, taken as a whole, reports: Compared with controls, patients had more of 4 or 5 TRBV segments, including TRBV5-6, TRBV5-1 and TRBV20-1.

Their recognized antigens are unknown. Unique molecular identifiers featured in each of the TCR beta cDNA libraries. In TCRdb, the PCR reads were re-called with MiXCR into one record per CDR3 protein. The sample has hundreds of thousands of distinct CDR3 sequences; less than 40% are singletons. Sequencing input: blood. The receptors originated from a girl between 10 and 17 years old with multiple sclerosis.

DNA of the CDR3: TGTGCCAGCAGTTCCTATGGACAGGGCAGCACTGAAGCTTTCTTT. Residues: CASSSYGQGSTEAFF. The V and J genes are TRBV12-3 or TRBV12-4 and TRBJ1-1; 8 bases align to TRBD1. After removal of 4 bases from V and 4 bases from J, the junction contained 8 bases not matched to a gene. The CDR3 spans 15 residues.

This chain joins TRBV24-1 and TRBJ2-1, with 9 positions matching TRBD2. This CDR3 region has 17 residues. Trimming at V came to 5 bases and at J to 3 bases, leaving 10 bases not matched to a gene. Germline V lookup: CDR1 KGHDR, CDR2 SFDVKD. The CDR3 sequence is CATSVLSSGVIYNEQFF. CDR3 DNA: TGTGCCACCAGTGTCCTCTCTAGCGGGGTAATCTACAATGAGCAGTTCTTC.

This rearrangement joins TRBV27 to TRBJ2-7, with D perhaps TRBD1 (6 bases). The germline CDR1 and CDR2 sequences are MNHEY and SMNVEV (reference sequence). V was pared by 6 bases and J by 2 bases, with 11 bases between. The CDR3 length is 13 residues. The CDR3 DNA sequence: TGTGCCAGCAGCCGGGACATGACCTACGAGCAGTACTTC. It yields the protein CASSRDMTYEQYF.

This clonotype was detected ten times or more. The CDR3: CASSLVDRGKTQYF. In DNA, the CDR3 is TGTGCCAGCAGCTTAGTTGACAGGGGGAAGACCCAGTACTTC. J is TRBJ2-5 and V is TRBV11-2, with 9 bases lining up with TRBD1. V shed 1 base, J shed 6 bases, and the junction held 3 bases outside the gene matches. Germline CDR1 SGHAT, CDR2 FQNNGV. The CDR3 has 14 amino acids.

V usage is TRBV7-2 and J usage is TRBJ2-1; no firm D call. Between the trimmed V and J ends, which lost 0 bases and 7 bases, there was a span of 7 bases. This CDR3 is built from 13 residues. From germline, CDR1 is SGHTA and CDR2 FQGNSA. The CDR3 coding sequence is TGTGCCAGCAGCTTAGCGGGGTGGAATGAGCAGTTCTTC. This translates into CASSLAGWNEQFF.

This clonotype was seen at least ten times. CDR3 sequence reads: CASSPRNGLSSYEQYF. The CDR3 DNA reads TGTGCCAGCTCACCACGGAACGGGTTAAGCTCCTACGAGCAGTACTTC. The chain carries TRBV18 and TRBJ2-7, with D unclear. Germline-derived CDR1 and CDR2 are KGHSH and LQKENI. V lost 1 base to trimming and J lost 0 bases, with 13 bases between them. This CDR3 is built from 16 residues.

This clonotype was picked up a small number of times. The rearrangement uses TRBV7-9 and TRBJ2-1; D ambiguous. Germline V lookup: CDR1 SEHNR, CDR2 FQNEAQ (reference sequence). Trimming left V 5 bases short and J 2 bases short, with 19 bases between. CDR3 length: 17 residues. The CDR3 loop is CASSPRALQITYNEQFF. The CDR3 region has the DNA TGTGCCAGCAGCCCCCGGGCACTACAAATAACCTACAATGAGCAGTTCTTC.

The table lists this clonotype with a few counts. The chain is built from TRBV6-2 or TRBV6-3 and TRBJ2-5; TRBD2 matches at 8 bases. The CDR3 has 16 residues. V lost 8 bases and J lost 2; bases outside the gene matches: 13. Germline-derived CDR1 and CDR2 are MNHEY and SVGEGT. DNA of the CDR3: TGTGCCAGCTCCCCCGGGGGAGCGGGGGCTCAAGAGACCCAGTACTTC. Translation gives CASSPGGAGAQETQYF.

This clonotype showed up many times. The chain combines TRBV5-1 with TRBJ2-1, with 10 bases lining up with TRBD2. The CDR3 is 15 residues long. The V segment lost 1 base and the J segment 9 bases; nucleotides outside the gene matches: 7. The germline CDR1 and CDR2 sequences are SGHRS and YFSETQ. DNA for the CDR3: TGCGCCAGCAGCTTGTCAGCGGGGGGGCCGGGTGAGCAGTTCTTC. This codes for CASSLSAGGPGEQFF.

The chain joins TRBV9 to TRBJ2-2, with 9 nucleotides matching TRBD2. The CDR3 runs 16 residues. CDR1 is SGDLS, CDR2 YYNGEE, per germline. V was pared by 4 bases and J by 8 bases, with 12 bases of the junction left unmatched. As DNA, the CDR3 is TGTGCCAGCAGCCGAACTGGCGGGGGGGCTATTGGGGAGCTGTTTTTT. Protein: CASSRTGGGAIGELFF.

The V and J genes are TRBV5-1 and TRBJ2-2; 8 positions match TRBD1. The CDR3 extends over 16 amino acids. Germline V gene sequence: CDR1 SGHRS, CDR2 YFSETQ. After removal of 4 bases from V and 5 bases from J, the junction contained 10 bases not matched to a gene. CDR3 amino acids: CASSPIQGDRTGELFF. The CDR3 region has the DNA TGCGCCAGCAGCCCAATACAGGGGGATCGGACCGGGGAGCTGTTTTTT.

CDR3 in amino acids: CASSWTGLGLYEQYF. CDR3 DNA sequence: TGTGCCAGCAGTTGGACAGGGTTGGGCCTCTACGAGCAGTACTTC. The chain is built from TRBV12-3 or TRBV12-4 and TRBJ2-7, with 8 bases matching TRBD1. The J segment lost 3 bases and the V segment lost 4 bases, leaving 8 bases of the junction unmatched. This CDR3 region has 15 residues.

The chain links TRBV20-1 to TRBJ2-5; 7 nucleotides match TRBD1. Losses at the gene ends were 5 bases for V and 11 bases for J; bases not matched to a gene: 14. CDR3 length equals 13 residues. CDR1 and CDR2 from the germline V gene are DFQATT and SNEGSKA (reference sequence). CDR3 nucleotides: TGCAGTGCTGGGCCGGGACAGCACTACGTGCAGTACTTC. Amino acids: CSAGPGQHYVQYF.

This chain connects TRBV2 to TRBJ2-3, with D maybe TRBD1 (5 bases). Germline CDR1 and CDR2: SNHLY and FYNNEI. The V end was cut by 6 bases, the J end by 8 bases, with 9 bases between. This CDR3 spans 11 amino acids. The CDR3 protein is CASSEDTTQYF. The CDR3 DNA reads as TGTGCCAGCAGCGAGGACACTACGCAGTATTTT.

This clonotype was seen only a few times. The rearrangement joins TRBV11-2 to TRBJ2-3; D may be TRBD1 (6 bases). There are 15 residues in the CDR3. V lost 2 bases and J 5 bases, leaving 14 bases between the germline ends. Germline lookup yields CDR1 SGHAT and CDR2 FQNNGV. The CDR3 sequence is CASSLYGTPGDTQYF. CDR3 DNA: TGTGCCAGCAGCTTATACGGGACACCGGGAGATACGCAGTATTTT.

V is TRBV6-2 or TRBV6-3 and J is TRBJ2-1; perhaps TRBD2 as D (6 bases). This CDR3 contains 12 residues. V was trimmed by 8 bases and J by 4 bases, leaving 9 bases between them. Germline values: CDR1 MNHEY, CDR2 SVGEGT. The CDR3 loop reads CASGDFYNEQFF. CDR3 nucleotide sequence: TGTGCCAGCGGGGACTTTTACAATGAGCAGTTCTTC.

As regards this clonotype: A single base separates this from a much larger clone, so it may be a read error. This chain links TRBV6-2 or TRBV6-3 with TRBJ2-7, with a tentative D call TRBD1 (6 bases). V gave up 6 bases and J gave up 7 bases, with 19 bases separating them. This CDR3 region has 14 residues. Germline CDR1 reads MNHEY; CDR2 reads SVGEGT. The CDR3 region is CASSPPGVGGEQYF. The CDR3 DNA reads TGTGCCAGCAGCCCCCCAGGGGTTGGAGGTGAGCAGTACTTC.

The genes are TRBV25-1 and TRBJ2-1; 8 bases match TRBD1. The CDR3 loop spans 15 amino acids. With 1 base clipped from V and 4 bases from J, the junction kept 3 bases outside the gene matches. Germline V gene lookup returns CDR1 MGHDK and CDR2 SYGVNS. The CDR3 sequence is CASSESGTGYNEQFF. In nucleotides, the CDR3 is TGTGCCAGCAGTGAATCAGGGACAGGATACAATGAGCAGTTCTTC.

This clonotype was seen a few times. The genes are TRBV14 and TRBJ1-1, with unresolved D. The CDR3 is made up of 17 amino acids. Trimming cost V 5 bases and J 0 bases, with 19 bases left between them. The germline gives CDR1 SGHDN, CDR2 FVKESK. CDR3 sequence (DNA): TGTGCCAGCAGCTCAATAAACCGGTTGGTAATGAACACTGAAGCTTTCTTT. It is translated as CASSSINRLVMNTEAFF.

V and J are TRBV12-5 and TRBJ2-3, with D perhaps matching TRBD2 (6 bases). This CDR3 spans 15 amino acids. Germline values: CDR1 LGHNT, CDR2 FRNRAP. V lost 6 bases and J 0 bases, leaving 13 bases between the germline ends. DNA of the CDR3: TGTGCTAGTGGGGATCGGGGGACTAGCACAGATACGCAGTATTTT. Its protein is CASGDRGTSTDTQYF.

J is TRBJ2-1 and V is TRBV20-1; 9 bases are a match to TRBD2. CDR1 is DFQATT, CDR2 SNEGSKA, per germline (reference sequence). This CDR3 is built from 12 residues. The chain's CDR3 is CRASGGPNEQFF. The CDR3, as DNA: TGCAGGGCAAGCGGGGGGCCCAATGAGCAGTTCTTC.

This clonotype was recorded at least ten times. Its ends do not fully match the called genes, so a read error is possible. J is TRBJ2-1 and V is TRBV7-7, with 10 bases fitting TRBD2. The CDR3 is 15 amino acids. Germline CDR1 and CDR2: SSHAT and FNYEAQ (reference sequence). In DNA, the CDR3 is TGTGCTAGCAGCTCCGGGACTAGCGAGTACAATGAGCAGTTCTTC. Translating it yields CASSSGTSEYNEQFF.

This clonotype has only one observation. As DNA, the CDR3 is TGTGCCAGCAGCGTAAGTCAAGGGTCCAACGTCCTGACTTTC. Translation: CASSVSQGSNVLTF. The J gene is TRBJ2-6, the V gene TRBV9; D remains unclear. From germline, CDR1 is SGDLS and CDR2 YYNGEE. V was cut by 1 base and J by 8 bases, with 10 bases left in between. There are 14 residues in the CDR3.

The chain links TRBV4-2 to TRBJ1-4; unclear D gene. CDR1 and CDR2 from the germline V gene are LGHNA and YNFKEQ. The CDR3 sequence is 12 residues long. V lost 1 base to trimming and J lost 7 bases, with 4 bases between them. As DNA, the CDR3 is TGTGCCAGCAGCCAAGGTTTTGAAAAACTGTTTTTT. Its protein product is CASSQGFEKLFF.

The CDR3 sequence: CASSQGDFNYEQYF. Written as DNA, the CDR3 is TGTGCCAGCAGCCAAGGGGACTTCAACTACGAGCAGTACTTC. V gene TRBV3-1 combines with J gene TRBJ2-7; D might be TRBD2 (6 bases). V lost 1 base, J lost 3 bases, and 10 bases lay in between. The CDR3 has 14 residues. Germline V gene data show CDR1 as LGHDT and CDR2 as YNNKEL (reference sequence).

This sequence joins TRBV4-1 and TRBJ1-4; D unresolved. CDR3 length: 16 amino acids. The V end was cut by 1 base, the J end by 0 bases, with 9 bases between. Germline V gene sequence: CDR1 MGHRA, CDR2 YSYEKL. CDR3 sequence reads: CASSQGQGPTNEKLFF. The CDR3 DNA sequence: TGCGCCAGCAGCCAAGGGCAAGGGCCAACTAATGAAAAACTGTTTTTT.

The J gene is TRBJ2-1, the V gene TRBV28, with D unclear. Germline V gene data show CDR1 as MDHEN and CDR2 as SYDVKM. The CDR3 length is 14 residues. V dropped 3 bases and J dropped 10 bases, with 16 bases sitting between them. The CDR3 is CASSLISPTWEQFF. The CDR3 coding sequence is TGTGCCAGCAGTTTGATCTCCCCGACTTGGGAGCAGTTCTTC. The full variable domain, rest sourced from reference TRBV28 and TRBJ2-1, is DVKVTQSSRYLVKRTGEKVFLECVQDMDHENMFWYRQDPGLGLRLIYFSYDVKMKEKGDIPEGYSVSREKKERFSLILESASTNQTSMYLCASSLISPTWEQFFGPGTRLTVL.

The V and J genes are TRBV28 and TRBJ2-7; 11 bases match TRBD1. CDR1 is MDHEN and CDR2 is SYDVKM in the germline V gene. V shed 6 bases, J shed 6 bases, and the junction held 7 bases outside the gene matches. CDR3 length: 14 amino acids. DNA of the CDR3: TGTGCCAGCAGGACCGGGACAGGGGGAAGCGAGCAGTACTTC. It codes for CASRTGTGGSEQYF.

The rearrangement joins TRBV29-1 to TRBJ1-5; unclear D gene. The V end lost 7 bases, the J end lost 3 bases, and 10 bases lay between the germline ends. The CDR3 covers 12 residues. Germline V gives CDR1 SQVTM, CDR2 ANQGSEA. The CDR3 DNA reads TGCAGCGCCCGGGATACCAATCAGCCCCAGCATTTT. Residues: CSARDTNQPQHF.

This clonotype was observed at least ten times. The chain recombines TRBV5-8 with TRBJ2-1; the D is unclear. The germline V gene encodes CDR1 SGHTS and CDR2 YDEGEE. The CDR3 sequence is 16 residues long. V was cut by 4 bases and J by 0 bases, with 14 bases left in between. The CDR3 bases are TGTGCCAGCAGCCCTTACATGGGTAGCTCCTACAATGAGCAGTTCTTC. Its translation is CASSPYMGSSYNEQFF.